Included here is one T cell receptor beta chain sequence, with context. Its antigen has not been determined. Base qualities are not recorded, but no much larger clone differs from it by a single base. These data originate in a study of blood T cell repertoires in COVID-19 (TCRdb year 2020). For the wider study: The collaborator samples originated in the United States, Italy and Spain and spanned the acute and convalescent phases of COVID-19. The material from the prospective study consisted of cDNA or gDNA derived from T cells, B-cell-depleted T cells, or PBMCs. Subjects who had been exposed to COVID-19, were actively infected with it, or had recovered from it provided the deeply sampled blood TCRbeta repertoires that made up the dataset. A freely available public database, intended as a resource for researchers studying the immune response to SARS-CoV-2, is where the repertoires were released. Samples were obtained from the ongoing ImmuneRACE study (first 160 participants) and from 950 to 1,500 subjects provided by 6 global collaborators. Nearly every sample came with metadata listing a de-identified subject ID, COVID-19 status, age in years and sex. Where HLA class I and class II types were available, the types were taken from metadata supplied by the sample provider, not from assay-based typing. Overall study results and their limits: Clinical and demographic metadata were provided uncurated, with the amount varying by source and participant.

Via the germline V gene (reference sequence), CDR1 is SGHNT and CDR2 YYREEE. V is trimmed back by 4 bases and J by 3 bases, and the junction contains 10 bases that no gene match accounts for. From the cysteine through the phenylalanine, the CDR3 covers 17 amino acids. The kept DNA is CDR3 alone, 51 bases in frame from the first base. In the prospective study, participants were roughly 18 to 95 years old, resided in 20 to 30 geographic areas of the United States, and were enrolled through a virtual design. To assign participants to cohorts, the prospective study relied on clinical history that participants themselves reported in a screening survey and a study questionnaire. Recovered participants in ImmuneRACE Cohort 3 were defined by two consecutive negative NP/OP PCR tests, clearance by a healthcare professional, or resolution of symptoms. Mobile phlebotomists in the prospective study collected whole blood, serum and a nasopharyngeal or oropharyngeal swab from every participant. Participants in the prospective study had the option to provide additional blood draws and questionnaires over a roughly 2-month period. Before DNA extraction, prospective study blood samples were shipped either frozen or at room temperature.

TCRbeta CDR3 regions were amplified from genomic DNA by means of the immunoSEQ Assay, a bias-controlled multiplex PCR. As for the original processing: The number of nucleated cells in each sample was estimated by amplification of reference gene primers within the assay. To quantify the absolute abundance of each unique TCRbeta CDR3 rearrangement, sequence reads were collapsed and filtered. For each sample, productive Simpson clonality was calculated as the square root of Simpson's diversity index across productive rearrangements. TCRdb carries this immuneACCESS record with in-frame sequences only. Its versions omit some clonotypes, under half of them owing to an unresolved V gene in the studies checked, with the rest unexplained. The V and J calls and the clone size are those of that table, but D and trimming were determined from the DNA. The sample yields roughly 300,000 clones; roughly 90% were counted once. In total, the top ten clones hold roughly 0.94% of the sample.

This receptor was taken from a woman aged 30 to 39 who had recovered from COVID-19. The chain is assembled from TRBV5-4 and TRBJ2-2, with 9 bases aligning to TRBD1. What was sequenced was PBMCs or T cells enriched from blood (not recorded which). The nucleotide sequence reads TGTGCCAGCAGCCCGGCACAGGGGGCAGGTGACACCGGGGAGCTGTTTTTT. Its protein is CASSPAQGAGDTGELFF. The full variable domain, completed from the reference TRBV5-4 and TRBJ2-2 proteins outside the CDR3, reads ETGVTQSPTHLIKTRGQQVTLRCSSQSGHNTVSWYQQALGQGPQFIFQYYREEENGRGNFPPRFSGLQFPNYSSELNVNALELDDSALYLCASSPAQGAGDTGELFFGEGSRLTVL.